Listed here are 14 T cell receptor beta chains from one sample, sequenced in a study of shared T cell receptors in the human thymus. Method: immunoSEQ multiplex PCR; TCRdb's copy keeps in-frame clones and lacks some. The table shows fewer than 700,000 clones, with 85% to 90% occurring only once. These same records also appear under a second study, on human thymus T cells.

The sample comprised thymocytes. The receptor source for this set is a boy less than two years old with a congenital heart defect.

The rearrangement uses TRBV27 and TRBJ2-7; 8 bases agree with TRBD2. V trimming: 6 bases; J trimming: 2 bases; junction bases outside the gene matches: 12. Per germline, CDR1 MNHEY and CDR2 SMNVEV (reference sequence). There are 16 residues in the CDR3. The CDR3 sequence is CASRHPTSGDTYEQYF. The CDR3, as DNA: TGTGCCAGCAGACACCCTACTAGCGGAGACACCTACGAGCAGTACTTC.

The rearrangement joins TRBV27 to TRBJ2-7; perhaps TRBD1 as D (6 bases). Germline V gives CDR1 MNHEY, CDR2 SMNVEV (reference sequence). This CDR3 has 15 residues. V lost 6 bases and J 0 bases, leaving 15 bases between the germline ends. The CDR3 here is CASRGGQPHSYEQYF. The CDR3 DNA reads TGTGCCAGCAGAGGTGGACAGCCGCACTCCTACGAGCAGTACTTC.

The CDR3 DNA sequence: TGTGCCAGCAGCCGAGCCGGGACTAGCGGTGCAGATACGCAGTATTTT. Its translation: CASSRAGTSGADTQYF. The J gene is TRBJ2-3, the V gene TRBV27, with 11 nucleotides matching TRBD2. The V and J ends lost 6 bases and 4 bases, in that order; junction bases with no gene match: 9. The CDR3 runs to 16 residues. Per the germline V gene, CDR1 is MNHEY and CDR2 is SMNVEV (reference sequence).

The chain couples TRBV10-2 to TRBJ2-3, with 10 bases that match TRBD2. The ends lost 3 bases at V and 3 bases at J; junction bases unmatched: 6. The CDR3 spans 16 residues. The germline CDR1 and CDR2 sequences are WSHSY and SAAADI. In nucleotides, the CDR3 is TGCGCCAGCAGTGAAAGCGGGAGGGCCCGGACAGATACGCAGTATTTT. This codes for CASSESGRARTDTQYF.

The chain is built from TRBV27 and TRBJ2-7, with 15 positions matching TRBD2. Per germline, CDR1 MNHEY and CDR2 SMNVEV (reference sequence). The CDR3 consists of 20 residues. V shed 6 bases and J 0 bases; nucleotides not matched to a gene: 15. CDR3 sequence (DNA): TGTGCCAGCAGCCGTCGTGGGGGACTAGCGGGAGGAAGGAGCTCCTACGAGCAGTACTTC. This codes for CASSRRGGLAGGRSSYEQYF.

The genes are TRBV28 and TRBJ2-1; TRBD1 aligns across 7 bases. The CDR3 has 15 residues. CDR1 and CDR2 (germline): MDHEN, SYDVKM. Trimming took 2 bases from V and 0 from J; bases not matched to a gene: 1. DNA for the CDR3: TGTGCCAGCAGTTTAGGGACAGCCTCCTACAATGAGCAGTTCTTC. Its translation is CASSLGTASYNEQFF.

CDR3 nucleotide sequence: TGTGCCAGCAGTGCAACAGGGTTGGTCTATGGCTACACCTTC. Its translation is CASSATGLVYGYTF. J is TRBJ1-2 and V is TRBV27; a possible D gene is TRBD1 (6 bases). V lost 5 bases and J lost 4, with 14 bases in between. CDR3 length: 14 residues. Germline V gene data show CDR1 as MNHEY and CDR2 as SMNVEV (reference sequence).

The rearrangement joins TRBV10-3 to TRBJ2-7; 7 bases are shared with TRBD2. This CDR3 region has 16 residues. Germline-derived CDR1 and CDR2 are ENHRY and SYGVKD. With V trimmed by 0 bases and J by 6 bases, 11 bases remained unmatched. The CDR3 region has the DNA TGTGCCATCAGTGAGTCGAAGTGGCGGGAGATTGCCGAGCAGTACTTC. It specifies CAISESKWREIAEQYF.

The chain employs TRBV28 and TRBJ2-7, with D hard to call. The V end was cut by 10 bases, the J end by 3 bases, with 13 bases between. The CDR3 runs 12 residues. Germline V gives CDR1 MDHEN, CDR2 SYDVKM. Here the CDR3 DNA reads TGTGCCACCCTGTCTAACTACTACGAGCAGTACTTC. Translation gives CATLSNYYEQYF.

V is TRBV19 and J is TRBJ2-1; TRBD1 is a possible D gene (6 bases). The CDR3 has 16 residues. Germline V gene data show CDR1 as LNHDA and CDR2 as SQIVND (reference sequence). Trimming removed 5 bases at V and 4 bases at J, with 18 bases between. CDR3 residues: CASSARGSGPYNEQFF. The CDR3 bases are TGTGCCAGTAGTGCCAGGGGAAGCGGACCATACAATGAGCAGTTCTTC. Full variable domain (missing parts from reference TRBV19 and TRBJ2-1): DGGITQSPKYLFRKEGQNVTLSCEQNLNHDAMYWYRQDPGQGLRLIYYSQIVNDFQKGDIAEGYSVSREKKESFPLTVTSAQKNPTAFYLCASSARGSGPYNEQFFGPGTRLTVL.

The V call is TRBV27, the J call TRBJ2-1; 8 bases are a match to TRBD2. This CDR3 has 16 residues. Germline trimming cut 3 bases from V and 8 bases from J; bases unmatched to any gene: 12. In germline, CDR1 is MNHEY, CDR2 SMNVEV (reference sequence). The CDR3 here is CASSLTGLVNLDEQFF. In DNA form, the CDR3 reads TGTGCCAGCAGTTTGACGGGACTAGTAAATTTAGATGAGCAGTTCTTC.

The chain has TRBV6-1 and TRBJ2-5; 14 bases line up with TRBD2. The CDR3 has 18 residues. V shed 1 base and J 7 bases; nucleotides not matched to a gene: 11. The germline CDR1 and CDR2 sequences are MNHNS and SASEGT. The CDR3 DNA sequence: TGTGCCAGCAGTGAAGGGGATCCAGGACTAGCGGGAGGTGGGACCCAGTACTTC. It codes for CASSEGDPGLAGGGTQYF.

The chain combines TRBV13 with TRBJ2-7; D possibly corresponds to TRBD2 (5 bases). Trimming shortened V by 3 bases and J by 5 bases, and 14 bases separated the two germline ends. This CDR3 region has 14 residues. CDR1 is PRHDT and CDR2 is FYEKMQ in the germline V gene (reference sequence). CDR3 nucleotide sequence: TGTGCCAGCAGCTTTGGAGGCCCGCGGAACGAGCAGTACTTC. The encoded protein is CASSFGGPRNEQYF.

The chain carries TRBV7-6 and TRBJ1-2; tentatively, D is TRBD1 (6 bases). CDR3 size: 19 residues. Trimming stripped 5 bases from V and 4 bases from J, with 29 bases between. CDR1 SGHVS and CDR2 FNYEAQ come from the germline V gene. The CDR3 coding sequence is TGTGCCAGCAGCCGGTGGCGGGGGGGCTCTAAGTCCTACCCCTATGGCTACACCTTC. Translated, it gives CASSRWRGGSKSYPYGYTF.